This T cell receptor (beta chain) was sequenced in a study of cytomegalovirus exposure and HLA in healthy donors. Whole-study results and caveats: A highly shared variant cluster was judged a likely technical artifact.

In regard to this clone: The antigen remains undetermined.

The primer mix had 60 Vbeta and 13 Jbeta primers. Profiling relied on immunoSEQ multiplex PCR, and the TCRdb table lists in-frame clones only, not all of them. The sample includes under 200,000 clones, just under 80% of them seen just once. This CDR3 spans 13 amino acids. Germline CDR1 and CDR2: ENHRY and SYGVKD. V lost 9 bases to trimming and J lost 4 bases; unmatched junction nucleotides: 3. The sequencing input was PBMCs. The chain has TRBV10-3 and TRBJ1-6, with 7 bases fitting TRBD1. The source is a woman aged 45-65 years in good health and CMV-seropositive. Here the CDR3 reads CAISGQYNSPLHF. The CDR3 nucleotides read TGTGCCATATCGGGACAGTATAATTCACCCCTCCACTTT.